This TCR beta chain stems from a study of blood T cell repertoires in COVID-19. Study in general: Samples representing acute and convalescent COVID-19 were sourced from the United States, Italy and Spain. Sources were T cells, B-cell-depleted T cells, or PBMCs; the material itself was cDNA or gDNA.

In the source study's methods: Amplification with reference gene primers provided the estimates of nucleated cell counts. Profiled with immunoSEQ multiplex PCR; TCRdb holds only in-frame clones, not every one. From that table come the V and J calls and clone size; the DNA was used to work out D and trimming. The repertoire consists of some 270,000 clones, with around 86% occurring once and the leading ten covering 5% to 7%. Patients from Seattle were sampled longitudinally, starting during active infection. The V and J ends lost 5 bases and 3 bases, in that order; junction bases with no gene match: 8. This CDR3 spans 16 amino acids. Germline V lookup: CDR1 LNHNV, CDR2 YYDKDF (reference sequence).

This sequence was found in a woman aged 80 or over with COVID-19, enrolled during active disease. The specimen sequenced was peripheral blood. The chain couples TRBV15 to TRBJ2-5; 11 bases line up with TRBD2. The CDR3 loop is CATSRQQLAGEETQYF. The CDR3 DNA reads as TGTGCCACCAGCCGACAACAACTAGCGGGAGAAGAGACCCAGTACTTC.